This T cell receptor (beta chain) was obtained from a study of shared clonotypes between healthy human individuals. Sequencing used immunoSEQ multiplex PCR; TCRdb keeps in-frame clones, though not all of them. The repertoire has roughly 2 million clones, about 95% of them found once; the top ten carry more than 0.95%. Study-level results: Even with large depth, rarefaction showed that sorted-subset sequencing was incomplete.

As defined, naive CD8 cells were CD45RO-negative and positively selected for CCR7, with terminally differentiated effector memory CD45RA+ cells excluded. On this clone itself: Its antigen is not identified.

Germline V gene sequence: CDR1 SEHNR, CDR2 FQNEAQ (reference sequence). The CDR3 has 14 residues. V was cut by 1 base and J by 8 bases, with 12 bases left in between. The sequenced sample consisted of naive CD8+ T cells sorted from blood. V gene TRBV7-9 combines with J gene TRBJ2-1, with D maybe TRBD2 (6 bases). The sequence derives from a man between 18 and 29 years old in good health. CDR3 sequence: CASSLGIGEDEQFF. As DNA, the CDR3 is TGTGCCAGCAGCTTAGGTATTGGGGAGGATGAGCAGTTCTTC.